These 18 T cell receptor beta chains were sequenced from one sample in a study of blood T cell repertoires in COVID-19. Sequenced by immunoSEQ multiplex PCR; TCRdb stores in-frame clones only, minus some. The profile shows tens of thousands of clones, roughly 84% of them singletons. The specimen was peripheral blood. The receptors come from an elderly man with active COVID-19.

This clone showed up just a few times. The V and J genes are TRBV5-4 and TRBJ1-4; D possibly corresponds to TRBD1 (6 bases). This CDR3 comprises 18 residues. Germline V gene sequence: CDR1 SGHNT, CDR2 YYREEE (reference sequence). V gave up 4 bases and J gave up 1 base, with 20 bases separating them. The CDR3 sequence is CASSPLGQRGGTNEKLFF. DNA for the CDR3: TGTGCCAGCAGCCCCCTCGGACAGCGAGGGGGAACTAATGAAAAACTGTTTTTT.

For the CDR3, the DNA is TGTGCCAGCAGTCAGACTAGCGGGAGAGCTGGGGAGCAGTTCTTC. Translating it yields CASSQTSGRAGEQFF. The chain combines TRBV2 with TRBJ2-1; TRBD2 matches 12 bases. The V and J ends lost 5 bases and 10 bases, in that order; junction bases with no gene match: 9. The CDR3 runs 15 residues. The V gene's germline CDR1 is SNHLY and CDR2 FYNNEI. Variable domain in full (rest from reference TRBV2 and TRBJ2-1): EPEVTQTPSHQVTQMGQEVILRCVPISNHLYFYWYRQILGQKVEFLVSFYNNEISEKSEIFDDQFSVERPDGSNFTLKIRSTKLEDSAMYFCASSQTSGRAGEQFFGPGTRLTVL.

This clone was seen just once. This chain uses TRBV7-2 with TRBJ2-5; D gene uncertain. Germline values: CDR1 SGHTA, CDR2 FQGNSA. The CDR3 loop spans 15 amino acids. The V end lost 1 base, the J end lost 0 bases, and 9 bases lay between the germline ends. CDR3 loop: CASSLVGRYQETQYF. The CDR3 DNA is TGTGCCAGCAGCTTAGTGGGCCGTTACCAAGAGACCCAGTACTTC.

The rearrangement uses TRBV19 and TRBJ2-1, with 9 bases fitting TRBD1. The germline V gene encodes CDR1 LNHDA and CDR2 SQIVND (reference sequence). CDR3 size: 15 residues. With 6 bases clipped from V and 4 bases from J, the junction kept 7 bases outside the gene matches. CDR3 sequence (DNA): TGTGCCAGTAGCAAAGGGACAGGGTCTTACAATGAGCAGTTCTTC. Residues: CASSKGTGSYNEQFF.

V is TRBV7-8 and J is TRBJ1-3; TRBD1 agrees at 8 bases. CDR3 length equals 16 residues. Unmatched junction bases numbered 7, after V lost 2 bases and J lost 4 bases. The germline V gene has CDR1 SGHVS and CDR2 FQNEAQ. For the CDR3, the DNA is TGTGCCAGCAGCTTAAGGACAGGGAGAATGGGAAACACCATATATTTT. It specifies CASSLRTGRMGNTIYF.

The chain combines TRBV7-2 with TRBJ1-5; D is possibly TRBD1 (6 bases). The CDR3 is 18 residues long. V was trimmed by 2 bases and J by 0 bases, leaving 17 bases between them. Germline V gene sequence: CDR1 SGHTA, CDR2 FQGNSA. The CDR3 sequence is CASSLHVRGTASNQPQHF. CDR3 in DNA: TGTGCCAGCAGCTTACACGTGAGGGGGACGGCTAGCAATCAGCCCCAGCATTTT.

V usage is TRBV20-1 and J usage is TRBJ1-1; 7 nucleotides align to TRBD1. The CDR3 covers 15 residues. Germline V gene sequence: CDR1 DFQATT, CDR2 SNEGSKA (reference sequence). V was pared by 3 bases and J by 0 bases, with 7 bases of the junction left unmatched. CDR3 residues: CSASGDSSLNTEAFF. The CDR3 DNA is TGCAGTGCTAGTGGGGACAGCAGCTTGAACACTGAAGCTTTCTTT.

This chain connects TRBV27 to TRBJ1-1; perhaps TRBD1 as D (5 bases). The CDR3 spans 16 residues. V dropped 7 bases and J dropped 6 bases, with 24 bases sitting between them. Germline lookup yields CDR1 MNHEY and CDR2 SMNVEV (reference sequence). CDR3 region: CASIRGVGIFSSEAFF. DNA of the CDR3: TGTGCCAGCATCCGGGGGGTAGGAATCTTTTCTTCTGAAGCTTTCTTT.

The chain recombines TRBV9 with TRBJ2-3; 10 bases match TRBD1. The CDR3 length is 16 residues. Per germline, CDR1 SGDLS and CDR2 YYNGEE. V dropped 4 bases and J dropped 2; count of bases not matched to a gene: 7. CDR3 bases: TGTGCCAGCAGCAAATCGGACAGGGGGTTCACAGATACGCAGTATTTT. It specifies CASSKSDRGFTDTQYF.

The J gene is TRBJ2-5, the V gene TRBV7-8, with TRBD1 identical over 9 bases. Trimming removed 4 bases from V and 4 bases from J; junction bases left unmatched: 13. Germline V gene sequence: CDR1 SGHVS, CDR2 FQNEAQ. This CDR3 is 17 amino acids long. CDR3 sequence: CASSSDRGVTRGETQYF. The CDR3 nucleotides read TGTGCCAGCAGCTCCGACAGGGGGGTCACTAGAGGAGAGACCCAGTACTTC.

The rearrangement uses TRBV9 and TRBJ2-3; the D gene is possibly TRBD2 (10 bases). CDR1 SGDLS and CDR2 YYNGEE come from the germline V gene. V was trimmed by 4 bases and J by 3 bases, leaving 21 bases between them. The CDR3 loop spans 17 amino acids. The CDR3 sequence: CASSQTGGAGGTDTQYF. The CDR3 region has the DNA TGTGCCAGCAGCCAGACAGGGGGAGCGGGAGGGACAGATACGCAGTATTTT. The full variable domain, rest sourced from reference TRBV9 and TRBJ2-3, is DSGVTQTPKHLITATGQRVTLRCSPRSGDLSVYWYQQSLDQGLQFLIQYYNGEERAKGNILERFSAQQFPDLHSELNLSSLELGDSALYFCASSQTGGAGGTDTQYFGPGTRLTVL.

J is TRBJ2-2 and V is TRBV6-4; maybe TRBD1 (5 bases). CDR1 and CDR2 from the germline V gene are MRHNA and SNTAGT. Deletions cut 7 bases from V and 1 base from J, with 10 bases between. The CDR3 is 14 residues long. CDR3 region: CASKTGENTGELFF. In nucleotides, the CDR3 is TGTGCCAGCAAAACAGGAGAGAACACCGGGGAGCTGTTTTTT.

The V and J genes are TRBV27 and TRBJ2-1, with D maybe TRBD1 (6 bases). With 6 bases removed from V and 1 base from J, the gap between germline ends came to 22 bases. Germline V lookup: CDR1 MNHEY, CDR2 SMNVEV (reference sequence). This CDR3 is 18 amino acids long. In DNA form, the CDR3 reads TGTGCCAGCAGCCGGCGGCAGGGGTCCCCCTCATCCTACAATGAGCAGTTCTTC. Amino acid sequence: CASSRRQGSPSSYNEQFF.

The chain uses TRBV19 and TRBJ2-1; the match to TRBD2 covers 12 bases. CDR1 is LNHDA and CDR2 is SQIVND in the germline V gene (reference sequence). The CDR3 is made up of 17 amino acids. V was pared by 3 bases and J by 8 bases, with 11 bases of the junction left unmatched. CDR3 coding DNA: TGTGCCAGTAGTATTGTGAGTCTGCTAGCGGGAGGGTATGAGCAGTTCTTC. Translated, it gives CASSIVSLLAGGYEQFF.

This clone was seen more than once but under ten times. As DNA, the CDR3 is TGTGCCAGCAGACAGGGGGGGCCTGGGGCCAACGTCCTGACTTTC. Translated, it gives CASRQGGPGANVLTF. The chain couples TRBV7-2 to TRBJ2-6; a weak D match, TRBD1 (8 bases). The CDR3 has 15 residues. The V end lost 6 bases, the J end lost 2 bases, and 11 bases lay between the germline ends. Looked up from germline, CDR1 is SGHTA and CDR2 is FQGNSA.

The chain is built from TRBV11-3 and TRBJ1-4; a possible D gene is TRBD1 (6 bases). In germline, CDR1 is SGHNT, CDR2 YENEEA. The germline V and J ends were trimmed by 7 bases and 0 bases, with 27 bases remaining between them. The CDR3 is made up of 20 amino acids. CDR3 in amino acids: CASIQGSGGLWLSTNEKLFF. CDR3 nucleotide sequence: TGTGCCAGCATTCAAGGGTCGGGGGGGCTTTGGCTTTCAACTAATGAAAAACTGTTTTTT.

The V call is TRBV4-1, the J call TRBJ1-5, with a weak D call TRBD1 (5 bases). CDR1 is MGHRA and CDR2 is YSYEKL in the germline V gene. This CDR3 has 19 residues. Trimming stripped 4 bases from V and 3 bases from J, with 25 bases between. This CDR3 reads CASSPGGGAGERINQPQHF. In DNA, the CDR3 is TGCGCCAGCAGCCCCGGCGGTGGGGCAGGCGAGAGAATCAATCAGCCCCAGCATTTT.

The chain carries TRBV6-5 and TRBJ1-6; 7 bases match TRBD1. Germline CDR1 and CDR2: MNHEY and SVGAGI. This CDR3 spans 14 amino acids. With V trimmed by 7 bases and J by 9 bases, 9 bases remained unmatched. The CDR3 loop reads CASKKGTAGSPLHF. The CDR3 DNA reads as TGTGCCAGCAAGAAAGGGACAGCAGGTTCACCCCTCCACTTT.